These T cell receptor beta chains were read from a single sample in a study of cytomegalovirus exposure and HLA in healthy donors. Profiled with immunoSEQ multiplex PCR; TCRdb holds only in-frame clones, not every one. The table lists hundreds of thousands of clones, about nine tenths of them singletons. Sequencing was performed on PBMCs. Every receptor here comes from a young woman in good health and CMV-seronegative. CDR3s include the opening cysteine and the closing phenylalanine or tryptophan. D genes are given only for firm matches. Part of the rows lack a size; the others show once, few, many or a class for expanded clones.

V gene	J gene	CDR3 length	D gene	clone size	CDR3 protein	CDR3 DNA
TRBV7-8	TRBJ2-4	14	NA	NA	CASSLVSLGNIQYF	TGTGCCAGCAGCTTAGTGTCGCTAGGTAACATTCAGTACTTC
TRBV18	TRBJ1-1	15	TRBD1	NA	CASSHRGPGDTEAFF	TGTGCCAGCTCACACAGGGGGCCGGGGGACACTGAAGCTTTCTTT
TRBV30	TRBJ1-5	13	NA	few	CAWAQGVDQPQHF	TGTGCCTGGGCACAGGGAGTAGATCAGCCCCAGCATTTT
TRBV2	TRBJ2-1	16	TRBD2	NA	CASGNGRTSDYNEQFF	TGTGCCAGCGGTAACGGCAGAACTAGCGATTACAATGAGCAGTTCTTC
TRBV7-9	TRBJ2-7	15	TRBD1	NA	CASSGRDRGAYEQYF	TGTGCCAGCAGCGGAAGGGACAGGGGGGCCTACGAGCAGTACTTC
TRBV19	TRBJ1-2	14	NA	NA	CASSMGVGFYGYTF	TGTGCCAGTAGTATGGGCGTCGGCTTCTATGGCTACACCTTC
TRBV5-4	TRBJ2-7	16	TRBD1	few	CASSLSGGEGSYEQYF	TGTGCCAGCAGCTTGTCAGGGGGCGAGGGATCATACGAGCAGTACTTC
TRBV7-9	TRBJ2-7	14	NA	NA	CASSLDLGYYEQYF	TGTGCCAGCAGCTTAGACCTCGGGTACTACGAGCAGTACTTC
TRBV29-1	TRBJ2-1	17	TRBD2	NA	CSVGGLAGGVLDNEQFF	TGCAGCGTTGGGGGCCTAGCGGGAGGGGTCCTCGACAATGAGCAGTTCTTC
TRBV19	TRBJ2-1	15	TRBD2	NA	CASSMPGLAGAEQFF	TGTGCCAGTAGTATGCCGGGACTAGCGGGAGCTGAGCAGTTCTTC
TRBV7-8	TRBJ2-1	16	TRBD2	NA	CASSRGGLAGVGEQFF	TGTGCCAGCAGCAGGGGGGGACTAGCGGGAGTTGGTGAGCAGTTCTTC
TRBV28	TRBJ1-4	13	NA	NA	CASSTGLLEKLFF	TGTGCCAGCAGTACGGGACTATTAGAAAAACTGTTTTTT
TRBV19	TRBJ1-1	15	TRBD1	few	CASSSRQGAFSEAFF	TGTGCCAGTAGTTCCCGACAGGGGGCTTTCTCTGAAGCTTTCTTT
TRBV6-1	TRBJ2-7	15	NA	NA	CASRGARTGSYEQYF	TGTGCCAGCAGGGGGGCCCGGACGGGGTCCTACGAGCAGTACTTC
TRBV28	TRBJ1-1	14	NA	NA	CASSLDTWASEAFF	TGTGCCAGCAGTCTGGACACTTGGGCATCTGAAGCTTTCTTT
TRBV28	TRBJ2-2	14	TRBD1	NA	CASRWTGVTGELFF	TGTGCCAGCAGATGGACAGGGGTTACCGGGGAGCTGTTTTTT
TRBV7-9	TRBJ2-7	14	NA	NA	CASSLEFRGDEQYF	TGTGCCAGCAGCTTAGAGTTCAGGGGGGACGAGCAGTACTTC
TRBV4-1	TRBJ2-1	12	NA	NA	CASSRLVNEQFF	TGCGCCAGCAGCAGACTAGTGAACGAGCAGTTCTTC
TRBV28	TRBJ2-7	14	NA	NA	CAGSETGYAYEQYF	TGTGCCGGATCAGAAACAGGGTACGCCTACGAGCAGTACTTC
TRBV6-4	TRBJ2-1	15	TRBD1	NA	CASSAGTGVRNEQFF	TGTGCCAGCAGTGCCGGGACAGGGGTGCGCAATGAGCAGTTCTTC
TRBV20-1	TRBJ1-2	8	NA	few	CSANSTTF	TGCAGTGCGAACTCCACCACCTTC
TRBV30	TRBJ2-3	14	NA	NA	CAWSQASRTDTQYF	TGTGCCTGGAGTCAGGCTTCACGCACAGATACGCAGTATTTT
TRBV4-2	TRBJ2-7	13	TRBD1	NA	CASSPWTGVEQYF	TGTGCCAGCAGCCCCTGGACAGGGGTCGAGCAGTACTTC
TRBV18	TRBJ2-1	15	NA	NA	CASSPSRVKYNEQFF	TGTGCCAGCTCACCAAGTCGCGTAAAATACAATGAGCAGTTCTTC
TRBV28	TRBJ2-1	15	TRBD2	NA	CASSFRTSGYNEQFF	TGTGCCAGCAGTTTTCGGACTAGCGGATACAATGAGCAGTTCTTC
TRBV30	TRBJ2-3	12	NA	NA	CAWTSSTDTQYF	TGTGCCTGGACTAGTTCCACAGATACGCAGTATTTT
TRBV5-1	TRBJ2-3	15	NA	NA	CASSLDSPSTDTQYF	TGCGCCAGCAGCTTGGACTCCCCTAGCACAGATACGCAGTATTTT
TRBV30	TRBJ1-1	15	NA	few	CAWSVLTGMNTEAFF	TGTGCCTGGAGTGTACTTACAGGGATGAACACTGAAGCTTTCTTT
TRBV5-4	TRBJ1-2	14	NA	NA	CASSLGQGKNGYTF	TGTGCCAGCAGCTTGGGCCAGGGCAAGAATGGCTACACCTTC
TRBV28	TRBJ1-2	12	NA	NA	CASSLSRYGYTF	TGTGCCAGCAGTTTAAGCCGCTATGGCTACACCTTC
TRBV6-5	TRBJ1-6	12	NA	NA	CASRSANSPLHF	TGTGCCAGCAGGTCCGCGAATTCACCCCTCCACTTT
TRBV2	TRBJ2-5	15	TRBD2	NA	CASNQAGDDPETQYF	TGTGCCAGCAACCAAGCGGGGGACGATCCAGAGACCCAGTACTTC
TRBV9	TRBJ1-2	13	NA	NA	CASSVDRRDGYTF	TGTGCCAGCAGCGTAGATAGAAGAGATGGCTACACCTTC
TRBV11-2	TRBJ2-7	13	NA	NA	CASSPNSPNEQYF	TGTGCCAGCAGCCCGAATTCCCCTAACGAGCAGTACTTC
TRBV4-2	TRBJ2-3	15	TRBD1	NA	CASSRGTANTDTQYF	TGTGCCAGCAGCCGAGGGACAGCCAACACAGATACGCAGTATTTT
TRBV25-1	TRBJ1-2	14	NA	NA	CASSTVYYNYGYTF	TGTGCCAGTAGTACAGTATATTATAACTATGGCTACACCTTC
TRBV28	TRBJ2-7	12	NA	once	CASSLTVREQYF	TGTGCCAGCAGTTTAACTGTTAGAGAGCAGTACTTC
TRBV5-5	TRBJ2-7	14	TRBD1	NA	CASSPRDRLHEQYF	TGTGCCAGCAGCCCCCGGGACAGGCTGCACGAGCAGTACTTC
TRBV5-1	TRBJ2-1	16	NA	NA	CASSLVTGVDHNEQFF	TGCGCCAGCAGCTTGGTCACGGGAGTGGACCACAATGAGCAGTTCTTC
TRBV7-8	TRBJ1-3	14	NA	NA	CASSLGADGNTIYF	TGTGCCAGCAGCCTGGGAGCGGATGGAAACACCATATATTTT
TRBV6-5	TRBJ2-6	15	NA	NA	CASSPAYTGANVLTF	TGTGCCAGCAGTCCCGCCTATACCGGGGCCAACGTCCTGACTTTC
TRBV27	TRBJ2-1	16	TRBD1	NA	CASSKGQGTSYNEQFF	TGTGCCAGCAGTAAGGGACAGGGGACCTCCTACAATGAGCAGTTCTTC
TRBV2	TRBJ1-5	13	NA	NA	CASSEHQDQPQHF	TGTGCCAGCAGTGAACATCAGGATCAGCCCCAGCATTTT
TRBV2	TRBJ2-3	14	NA	NA	CASSDSSLLDTQYF	TGTGCCAGCAGTGATAGTAGCCTCCTGGATACGCAGTATTTT
TRBV7-9	TRBJ2-1	14	NA	NA	CASSSSPGQTEQFF	TGTGCCAGCAGCTCCTCTCCCGGACAGACTGAGCAGTTCTTC
TRBV29-1	TRBJ2-7	13	NA	few	CSVSGQSTYEQYF	TGCAGCGTGTCGGGTCAATCGACCTACGAGCAGTACTTC
TRBV6-5	TRBJ1-2	14	TRBD1	NA	CASSYLTGDYGYTF	TGTGCCAGCAGTTACCTAACAGGGGACTATGGCTACACCTTC
TRBV15	TRBJ2-3	14	NA	few	CATSRGTRTDTQYF	TGTGCCACCAGCAGAGGCACGAGGACAGATACGCAGTATTTT